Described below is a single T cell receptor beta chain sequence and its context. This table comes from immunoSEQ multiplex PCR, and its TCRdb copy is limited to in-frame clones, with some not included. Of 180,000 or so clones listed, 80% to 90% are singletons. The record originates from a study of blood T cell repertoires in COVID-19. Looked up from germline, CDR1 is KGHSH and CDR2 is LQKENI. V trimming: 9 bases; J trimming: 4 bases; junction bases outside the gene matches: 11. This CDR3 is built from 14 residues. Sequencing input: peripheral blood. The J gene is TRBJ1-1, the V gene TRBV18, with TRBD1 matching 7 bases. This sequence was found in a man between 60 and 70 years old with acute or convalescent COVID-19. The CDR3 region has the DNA TGTGCCAGTTCGACACAGGGGCAGGGCACTGAAGCTTTCTTT. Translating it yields CASSTQGQGTEAFF. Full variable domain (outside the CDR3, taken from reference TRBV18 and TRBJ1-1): NAGVMQNPRHLVRRRGQEARLRCSPMKGHSHVYWYRQLPEEGLKFMVYLQKENIIDESGMPKERFSAEFPKEGPSILRIQQVVRGDSAAYFCASSTQGQGTEAFFGQGTRLTVV.